The T cell receptor (beta chain) described here comes from a study of T cells in Graves' hyperthyroidism and ophthalmopathy. Overall study findings and caveats: Blood also carried most thyroid clonotypes expanded above 0.001. The model foresaw ophthalmopathy a median about 6.1 months prior to onset.

Ophthalmopathy cases met thresholds of Clinical Activity Score at least 3, NOSPECS grade at least 4 and duration under 3 months. Fresh peripheral blood, around 10 ml of it, supplied the PBMCs. TCR beta CDR3 regions were amplified from RNA. HTBI primers were employed in a first-round RT-PCR of the TCR CDR3. TCRdb reprocessed the multiplex PCR reads with MiXCR, giving one entry per CDR3 protein. The sample holds some 500,000 distinct CDR3 sequences; roughly 25% are singletons and the top ten take around 10%. Trimming shortened V by 4 bases and J by 7 bases, and 16 bases separated the two germline ends. This CDR3 spans 14 amino acids. The germline V gene has CDR1 MGHDK and CDR2 SYGVNS. As regards this clonotype: Its matching antigen is unknown.

This TCR was recovered from a woman between 25 and 40 years old with Graves' ophthalmopathy. Source material: blood. The chain is built from TRBV25-1 and TRBJ1-2; no reliable D call. In DNA form, the CDR3 reads TGTGCCAGCAGTGCTTCCCCCCGATCGGGTGGCTACACCTTC. Translating it yields CASSASPRSGGYTF.